Below, 29 T cell receptor beta chains from the same sample are listed, as sequenced in a study of blood T cell repertoires in COVID-19. Method: immunoSEQ multiplex PCR; TCRdb's copy keeps in-frame clones and lacks some. There are approximately 130,000 clones in the sample; approximately 89% occur only once, and 4.3% lies in the top ten. The sample taken for sequencing was peripheral blood. The source of these receptors is a human donor in a cohort sampled during active COVID-19.

The V and J genes are TRBV11-2 and TRBJ2-7; 9 nucleotides line up with TRBD2. Trimming cost V 5 bases and J 2 bases; bases outside gene matches: 10. The CDR3 is 16 residues long. CDR1 and CDR2 from the germline V gene are SGHAT and FQNNGV. The CDR3 nucleotides read TGTGCCAGCAGCCCCGTTGGAAGCGGGGGGACCTACGAGCAGTACTTC. Residues: CASSPVGSGGTYEQYF.

This clone was observed a handful of times. The J gene is TRBJ2-5, the V gene TRBV6-2 or TRBV6-3; D is possibly TRBD2 (5 bases). Germline V gene sequence: CDR1 MNHEY, CDR2 SVGEGT. Trimming cost V 2 bases and J 2 bases, with 12 bases left between them. This CDR3 has 15 residues. The CDR3 protein is CASSYGGHTQETQYF. CDR3 nucleotides: TGTGCCAGCAGTTACGGAGGTCACACTCAAGAGACCCAGTACTTC.

This chain links TRBV7-9 with TRBJ1-4; 8 bases match TRBD1. The J segment lost 3 bases and the V segment lost 3 bases, leaving 3 bases of the junction unmatched. This CDR3 comprises 15 residues. Germline CDR1 and CDR2: SEHNR and FQNEAQ (reference sequence). The CDR3 loop reads CASSFDRGSNEKLFF. CDR3 nucleotides: TGTGCCAGCAGCTTCGACAGGGGCTCTAATGAAAAACTGTTTTTT. Based on the CDR3 plus reference TRBV7-9 and TRBJ1-4, the full variable domain is DTGVSQNPRHKITKRGQNVTFRCDPISEHNRLYWYRQTLGQGPEFLTYFQNEAQLEKSRLLSDRFSAERPKGSFSTLEIQRTEQGDSAMYLCASSFDRGSNEKLFFGSGTQLSVL.

The V and J genes are TRBV24-1 and TRBJ2-3; TRBD1 agrees at 9 bases. From germline, CDR1 is KGHDR and CDR2 SFDVKD. Losses at the gene ends were 0 bases for V and 7 bases for J; bases not matched to a gene: 7. The CDR3 spans 16 residues. CDR3 loop: CATSDLGLQGAYTQYF. The CDR3 bases are TGTGCCACCAGTGATTTGGGGTTACAGGGGGCATATACGCAGTATTTT.

The J gene is TRBJ2-1, the V gene TRBV5-4, with 9 bases that match TRBD2. The germline V gene encodes CDR1 SGHNT and CDR2 YYREEE (reference sequence). The junction had 1 base not matched to a gene; V was cut back by 4 bases and J by 2 bases. There are 14 residues in the CDR3. CDR3 residues: CASSRGGAYNEQFF. The DNA for the CDR3 is TGTGCCAGCAGCCGCGGGGGGGCCTACAATGAGCAGTTCTTC.

The chain combines TRBV9 with TRBJ2-1, with 7 bases aligning to TRBD2. CDR3 length: 16 residues. The V gene's germline CDR1 is SGDLS and CDR2 YYNGEE. Germline trimming cut 4 bases from V and 2 bases from J; bases unmatched to any gene: 9. In DNA form, the CDR3 reads TGTGCCAGCAGCTCCAATCGGGGGGACCCCTACAATGAGCAGTTCTTC. Translated: CASSSNRGDPYNEQFF.

This clone was counted a single time. The genes are TRBV9 and TRBJ2-2; 8 nucleotides line up with TRBD1. Germline CDR1 SGDLS, CDR2 YYNGEE. This CDR3 region has 13 residues. With 4 bases clipped from V and 5 bases from J, the junction kept 1 base outside the gene matches. CDR3 residues: CASSRQGTGELFF. As DNA, the CDR3 is TGTGCCAGCAGCCGACAGGGGACCGGGGAGCTGTTTTTT.

The rearrangement uses TRBV5-6 and TRBJ1-6; D is uncertain. Germline V gene sequence: CDR1 SGHDT, CDR2 YYEEEE. CDR3 length: 13 amino acids. V shed 4 bases and J shed 10 bases, with 12 bases lying between them. The CDR3 DNA reads as TGTGCCAGCAGCCCCATGTCAGAATCACCCCTCCACTTT. This encodes CASSPMSESPLHF.

This clone was found once. This chain connects TRBV7-2 to TRBJ2-1; 11 nucleotides agree with TRBD2. CDR1 SGHTA and CDR2 FQGNSA come from the germline V gene. The CDR3 is 16 amino acids. V was clipped by 0 bases and J by 5 bases; unmatched bases: 3. The CDR3 is CASSLALAGGHNEQFF. CDR3 DNA sequence: TGTGCCAGCAGCTTAGCGCTAGCGGGGGGTCACAATGAGCAGTTCTTC.

This chain joins TRBV4-1 and TRBJ1-3, with TRBD1 identical over 9 bases. The CDR3 extends over 18 amino acids. Germline V gene lookup returns CDR1 MGHRA and CDR2 YSYEKL. V was pared by 8 bases and J by 3 bases, with 17 bases of the junction left unmatched. This CDR3 is CASRPLGQGKRSGNTIYF. Written as DNA, the CDR3 is TGCGCCAGCCGACCCCTGGGACAGGGAAAACGGAGTGGAAACACCATATATTTT.

V usage is TRBV24-1 and J usage is TRBJ2-1; D may be TRBD2 (5 bases). The V gene's germline CDR1 is KGHDR and CDR2 SFDVKD. The CDR3 length is 14 residues. Trimming removed 4 bases from V and 10 bases from J, with 16 bases in between. The CDR3 here is CATSDPRATGEQFF. CDR3 sequence (DNA): TGTGCCACCAGTGACCCCCGGGCCACGGGAGAGCAGTTCTTC.

The rearrangement joins TRBV7-2 to TRBJ1-2; D is ambiguous. Trimming stripped 4 bases from V and 6 bases from J, with 12 bases between. The CDR3 spans 13 residues. CDR1 SGHTA and CDR2 FQGNSA come from the germline V gene. CDR3 sequence (DNA): TGTGCCAGCAGCTCGGGAGGGTTGGATGGCTACACCTTC. It is translated as CASSSGGLDGYTF.

The rearrangement joins TRBV25-1 to TRBJ1-6, with 7 bases lining up with TRBD1. The CDR3 sequence is 17 residues long. CDR1 and CDR2 (germline): MGHDK, SYGVNS. V was clipped by 3 bases and J by 1 base; unmatched bases: 6. The CDR3 region has the DNA TGTGCCAGCAGTGATACACAGGGGAAGTCCTATAATTCACCCCTCCACTTT. As protein: CASSDTQGKSYNSPLHF.

This chain uses TRBV7-2 with TRBJ2-1; D perhaps matches TRBD2 (5 bases). The germline V gene has CDR1 SGHTA and CDR2 FQGNSA. This CDR3 spans 15 amino acids. V lost 0 bases and J 5 bases, leaving 11 bases between the germline ends. As DNA, the CDR3 is TGTGCCAGCAGCTTAGCCTGGAGAGGGAACAATGAGCAGTTCTTC. As protein: CASSLAWRGNNEQFF.

The genes are TRBV30 and TRBJ2-5; 12 bases line up with TRBD2. Germline CDR1 reads GTSNPN; CDR2 reads SVGIG (reference sequence). J was trimmed by 4 bases and V by 3 bases; bases with no gene match: 9. The CDR3 is 16 amino acids. The chain's CDR3 is CAWSWLAGGRGETQYF. In DNA form, the CDR3 reads TGTGCCTGGAGCTGGCTAGCGGGGGGGCGGGGAGAGACCCAGTACTTC. The full variable domain, completed using reference TRBV30 and TRBJ2-5, is SQTIHQWPATLVQPVGSPLSLECTVEGTSNPNLYWYRQAAGRGLQLLFYSVGIGQISSEVPQNLSASRPQDRQFILSSKKLLLSDSGFYLCAWSWLAGGRGETQYFGPGTRLLVL.

The V call is TRBV7-2, the J call TRBJ1-1, with D possibly being TRBD1 (6 bases). V shed 5 bases and J shed 3 bases, with 16 bases lying between them. The germline gives CDR1 SGHTA, CDR2 FQGNSA. This CDR3 region has 15 residues. The chain's CDR3 is CASSAAGGQDTEAFF. The CDR3 DNA is TGTGCCAGCAGCGCCGCCGGGGGGCAGGACACTGAAGCTTTCTTT.

As DNA, the CDR3 is TGTGCCAGCGGGGGACTTTCTGGAATGAGCTCCTACAATGAGCAGTTCTTC. Amino acid sequence: CASGGLSGMSSYNEQFF. This chain joins TRBV13 and TRBJ2-1; TRBD2 might be the D (6 bases). V was clipped by 8 bases and J by 0 bases, with 20 bases between them. This CDR3 is 17 amino acids long. Per germline, CDR1 PRHDT and CDR2 FYEKMQ (reference sequence).

The rearrangement links TRBV4-1 to TRBJ2-3, with TRBD2 matching 10 bases. V shed 2 bases, J shed 2 bases, and the junction held 7 bases outside the gene matches. The germline V gene encodes CDR1 MGHRA and CDR2 YSYEKL. The CDR3 has 17 residues. Written as DNA, the CDR3 is TGCGCCAGCAGCCAAAGGACTAGCGGAGCTAACACAGATACGCAGTATTTT. Translation gives CASSQRTSGANTDTQYF.

This clone was counted only a few times. The chain couples TRBV24-1 to TRBJ2-2; no clear D. The germline V and J ends were trimmed by 5 bases and 0 bases, with 9 bases remaining between them. The CDR3 runs 15 residues. CDR1 is KGHDR and CDR2 is SFDVKD in the germline V gene. Here the CDR3 reads CATSASRPNTGELFF. Written as DNA, the CDR3 is TGTGCCACCAGTGCCAGTCGCCCGAACACCGGGGAGCTGTTTTTT.

The chain employs TRBV6-6 and TRBJ2-5, with TRBD2 matching over 10 bases. The V gene's germline CDR1 is MNHNY and CDR2 SVGAGI (reference sequence). CDR3 size: 16 residues. V trimming: 4 bases; J trimming: 2 bases; junction bases outside the gene matches: 7. The CDR3 DNA follows: TGTGCCAGCAGTTTAAGCGGGAGGGGTCGACAAGAGACCCAGTACTTC. This gives the protein CASSLSGRGRQETQYF.

The V call is TRBV6-2 or TRBV6-3, the J call TRBJ2-2, with 8 bases aligning to TRBD2. CDR3 length equals 17 residues. Trimming removed 2 bases from V and 6 bases from J; junction bases left unmatched: 11. The germline V gene encodes CDR1 MNHEY and CDR2 SVGEGT. CDR3 region: CASSYTPGLVRAGELFF. The CDR3 DNA follows: TGTGCCAGCAGTTACACTCCGGGACTAGTGAGGGCCGGGGAGCTGTTTTTT.

This rearrangement joins TRBV19 to TRBJ2-5; 9 nucleotides align to TRBD2. Germline V lookup: CDR1 LNHDA, CDR2 SQIVND (reference sequence). The V segment lost 0 bases and the J segment 5 bases; nucleotides outside the gene matches: 7. The CDR3 consists of 16 residues. CDR3 amino acids: CASSIDLASGIETQYF. CDR3 bases: TGTGCCAGTAGTATAGATCTCGCTAGCGGGATCGAGACCCAGTACTTC.

A few counts support this clone. The chain recombines TRBV7-9 with TRBJ1-3; 7 nucleotides agree with TRBD1. CDR3 length: 14 residues. V gave up 4 bases and J gave up 4 bases; unmatched junction bases: 4. Germline-derived CDR1 and CDR2 are SEHNR and FQNEAQ (reference sequence). CDR3 in amino acids: CASSSTGVGNTIYF. As DNA, the CDR3 is TGTGCCAGCAGCTCTACAGGGGTAGGAAACACCATATATTTT.

The V call is TRBV5-1, the J call TRBJ1-1, with TRBD1 identical over 9 bases. This CDR3 comprises 16 residues. J lost 5 bases, V lost 0 bases, and 8 bases had no gene match. Germline loops: CDR1 SGHRS, CDR2 YFSETQ. Written as DNA, the CDR3 is TGCGCCAGCAGCTTGGCCGGGGGACAGGGATTTACTGAAGCTTTCTTT. It specifies CASSLAGGQGFTEAFF.

The chain is built from TRBV11-2 and TRBJ2-5; tentatively, D is TRBD1 (5 bases). Trimming removed 1 base from V and 3 bases from J, with 6 bases in between. The germline gives CDR1 SGHAT, CDR2 FQNNGV. The CDR3 spans 13 residues. As DNA, the CDR3 is TGTGCCAGCAGCTTAGGACAGAAAGAGACCCAGTACTTC. This gives the protein CASSLGQKETQYF. The full variable domain, its missing parts supplied by reference TRBV11-2 and TRBJ2-5, is EAGVAQSPRYKIIEKRQSVAFWCNPISGHATLYWYQQILGQGPKLLIQFQNNGVVDDSQLPKDRFSAERLKGVDSTLKIQPAKLEDSAVYLCASSLGQKETQYFGPGTRLLVL.

CDR3 loop: CASSFTGRSLNQPQHF. The CDR3 bases are TGTGCCAGCAGTTTTACAGGGCGGAGTCTCAATCAGCCCCAGCATTTT. V usage is TRBV27 and J usage is TRBJ1-5; D is possibly TRBD1 (6 bases). Germline CDR1 and CDR2: MNHEY and SMNVEV (reference sequence). Between the trimmed V and J ends, which lost 3 bases and 3 bases, there was a span of 15 bases. The length of the CDR3 is 16 residues.

This chain joins TRBV5-1 and TRBJ2-2; 7 nucleotides align to TRBD2. The CDR3 covers 14 residues. Germline V lookup: CDR1 SGHRS, CDR2 YFSETQ. The V gene end was trimmed by 4 bases and the J gene end by 6 bases; junction bases not matched to a gene: 6. The CDR3 sequence: CASSPQTSPGELFF. In DNA form, the CDR3 reads TGCGCCAGCAGCCCCCAGACTAGCCCCGGGGAGCTGTTTTTT.

The gene calls are TRBV12-5 and TRBJ2-1; D call uncertain. The CDR3 sequence is 11 residues long. V gave up 6 bases and J gave up 14 bases, with 14 bases separating them. Germline CDR1 and CDR2: LGHNT and FRNRAP. The CDR3 loop reads CASGLSVDEFF. The CDR3, as DNA: TGTGCTAGTGGCCTGAGCGTCGACGAGTTCTTC.

For the CDR3, the DNA is TGTGCCAGCAGCTTAGCGGACAGGGTCACTGAAGCTTTCTTT. As protein: CASSLADRVTEAFF. The chain couples TRBV7-2 to TRBJ1-1, with TRBD1 matching over 8 bases. There are 14 residues in the CDR3. The ends lost 0 bases at V and 4 bases at J; junction bases unmatched: 1. The germline CDR1 and CDR2 sequences are SGHTA and FQGNSA.